A single sample is the source of the 20 T cell receptor delta chains below, sequenced in a study of γδ T cells in repeated Plasmodium falciparum infection. Gammadelta T cells were flow-sorted from PBMC into Vgamma9/Vdelta2+ and Vdelta2-negative populations for bulk analysis. TCRdb reapplied CATT to the multiplex PCR reads. The data hold around 86,000 delta-chain clones, with 1.4% observed a single time. The sequencing sample was made of gamma-delta T cells from blood. These receptors were taken from a pool of human donors (malaria-infected and uninfected, not separated).

A remark on this clone: A far more abundant clone sits one base away, making this likely a read error. This specimen includes other DNA sequences encoding the same CDR3. The chain uses TRDV1 and TRDJ1; 8 bases are shared with TRDD3. TCRdb is silent on the J gene; assignment here came from matching the DNA to germline. After removal of 3 bases from V and 9 bases from J, the junction contained 33 bases not matched to a gene. The CDR3 sequence is 22 residues long. Germline loops: CDR1 TSWWSYY, CDR2 QGS. The CDR3 sequence is CALGELLAGNRAGGPFETQLIF. The CDR3 bases are TGTGCTCTTGGGGAGCTTCTCGCCGGCAATCGAGCTGGGGGACCATTCGAAACCCAACTCATCTTT.

Concerning this clone itself: TCRdb pairs this DNA with a much larger clone's protein that differs at residue 14, likely a read error; the protein shown was translated from the DNA. The genes are TRDV1 and TRDJ1; D perhaps matches TRDD3 (6 bases). The CDR3 has 23 amino acids. CDR1 is TSWWSYY, CDR2 QGS, per germline. The V gene lost 2 bases and the J gene lost 3 bases, with 37 bases spanning the gap. The CDR3 nucleotides are TGTGCTCTTGGGGAATCCCGCGATCCTTATCGGATACTGGAGGACCCGAAGTCCGATAAACTCATCTTT. The encoded protein is CALGESRDPYRILEDPKSDKLIF.

This clone occurred a few times. A clone one base away is much larger, so this may be a read error. V usage is TRDV1 and J usage is TRDJ1, with 8 positions matching TRDD3. The J gene, not given by TCRdb, was assigned here from a germline match of the nucleotide sequence. The CDR3 extends over 24 amino acids. Trimming removed 5 bases from V and 4 bases from J; junction bases left unmatched: 36. From germline, CDR1 is TSWWSYY and CDR2 QGS. CDR3 residues: CALGRGAEAPLFGYWGPLNDKLIF. The DNA of the CDR3 is TGTGCTCTTGGGAGGGGCGCAGAGGCACCTTTATTTGGGTACTGGGGGCCCTTGAACGATAAACTCATCTTT.

To note about this clone: TCRdb's protein for this DNA is that of a much larger clone and differs from the translation at residue 3, likely a read error; the protein shown is the DNA translation. V usage is TRDV1 and J usage is TRDJ1; D is possibly TRDD3 (6 bases). Here the J gene was assigned by germline matching of the DNA, as TCRdb has none. This CDR3 is built from 16 residues. Germline-derived CDR1 and CDR2 are TSWWSYY and QGS. For the CDR3, the DNA is TGTGCTCCTGGGGAAACTGCCCTAGGCGGGGACCTTGGACTCATCTTT. Translation: CAPGETALGGDLGLIF.

This clone was observed a handful of times. TCRdb's protein for this DNA is that of a much larger clone and differs from the translation at residue 7, likely a read error; the protein shown is the DNA translation. V is TRDV2 and J is TRDJ3; D might be TRDD3 (6 bases). As TCRdb names no J gene, one was assigned here on the basis of a DNA match to germline. The CDR3 contains 17 residues. Per the germline V gene, CDR1 is GEAIGNYY and CDR2 is EKD. Trimming removed 1 base at V and 5 bases at J, with 14 bases between. CDR3 in DNA: TGTGCCTGTGACACGGTGTGGGATAGCCGGGACACCCGACAGATGTTTTTC. This gives the protein CACDTVWDSRDTRQMFF.

With regard to this clone: TCRdb's protein for this DNA is that of a much larger clone and differs from the translation at residue 13, likely a read error; the protein shown is the DNA translation. In nucleotides, the CDR3 is TGTGCTCTTGGGGTCCCTGGTGGGGCCTTCCTACGGAGCATCTGGGGTCCTTTAGGGCTCATCTTT. It yields the protein CALGVPGGAFLRSIWGPLGLIF. For the V gene the call is TRDV1; the J gene has no call; the table assigns TRDD2, which was not confirmed against the DNA. Germline V gene sequence: CDR1 TSWWSYY, CDR2 QGS. The CDR3 covers 22 residues.

Comments on this clone: It differs at one base from a far larger clone, so likely a read error. Other DNA sequences in the same sample also yield this CDR3. V gene TRDV1 combines with J gene TRDJ1, with D perhaps matching TRDD3 (6 bases). Since TCRdb gives no J gene, matching the DNA to germline was used here to assign it. Between the trimmed V and J ends, which lost 2 bases and 8 bases, there was a span of 30 bases. Germline-derived CDR1 and CDR2 are TSWWSYY and QGS. The CDR3 runs 19 residues. This CDR3 reads CALGEWGLLSDTSTNKLIF. Written as DNA, the CDR3 is TGTGCTCTTGGGGAATGGGGTTTACTTTCGGATACTTCAACCAACAAACTCATCTTT.

Comments on this clone: TCRdb attributes to this sequence the protein of a much larger clone, which differs from the DNA translation at residue 17; a read error is likely, and the protein displayed is translated from the DNA. This chain links TRDV1 with TRDJ1; TRDD3 agrees at 11 bases. No J gene was available from TCRdb, and it was assigned here by a germline match of the DNA. The V gene end was trimmed by 2 bases and the J gene end by 0 bases; junction bases not matched to a gene: 35. The CDR3 runs 27 residues. CDR1 is TSWWSYY, CDR2 QGS, per germline. The CDR3, as DNA: TGTGCTCTTGGGGAAACTGGGGCTTCCTACGATTTACTGGGGGATAGCCCTCCCACCCTCAACACCGATAAACTCATCTTT. It codes for CALGETGASYDLLGDSPPTLNTDKLIF.

As regards this clone: TCRdb assigns this DNA the protein of a much larger clone, which departs from its translation at residue 7; this likely reflects a read error, and the protein shown comes from translating the DNA. The rearrangement links TRDV1 to TRDJ1; 12 nucleotides line up with TRDD3. Assignment of the J gene here rests on matching the DNA to germline, because TCRdb gives none. Germline CDR1 and CDR2: TSWWSYY and QGS. Trimming at V came to 1 base and at J to 5 bases, leaving 23 bases not matched to a gene. The CDR3 has 22 amino acids. CDR3 bases: TGTGCTCTTGGGGAACCCCCCCCTACGGTGGTCTGGGGGATACGCTCAGGAGATAAACTCATCTTT. It codes for CALGEPPPTVVWGIRSGDKLIF.

This clone was recorded a few times. A far larger clone is one nucleotide away, so this likely arose from a read error. The rearrangement links TRDV3 to TRDJ1; a weak D match, TRDD2 (5 bases). Since TCRdb gives no J gene, matching the DNA to germline was used here to assign it. Germline values: CDR1 TVYSNPD, CDR2 GDNSRS (reference sequence). CDR3 size: 18 residues. The V end lost 4 bases, the J end lost 0 bases, and 27 bases lay between the germline ends. Here the CDR3 DNA reads TGTGCCTCTAGGAACCTACCTGGAGGTCCCTTATACACCGATAAACTCATCTTT. This codes for CASRNLPGGPLYTDKLIF.

The chain links TRDV1 to TRDJ1; TRDD2 matches 7 bases. TCRdb leaves out the J gene; it was filled in here by matching the DNA to germline. V shed 1 base and J 4 bases; nucleotides not matched to a gene: 21. The CDR3 has 20 amino acids. Germline CDR1 reads TSWWSYY; CDR2 reads QGS. CDR3 region: CALGERPSFPSCPTGDKLIF. CDR3 DNA: TGTGCTCTTGGGGAACGGCCTTCCTTTCCCTCCTGCCCCACAGGCGATAAACTCATCTTT.

This clone was detected only a few times. Translating this DNA gives a protein that differs at residue 11 from the TCRdb one, which belongs to a much larger clone; a read error is likely, and the protein shown is this translation. At the DNA level, this CDR3 is encoded by other sequences in the same sample as well. This sequence joins TRDV1 and TRDJ1, with 7 bases identical to TRDD3. The V segment lost 2 bases and the J segment 8 bases; nucleotides outside the gene matches: 23. Germline loops: CDR1 TSWWSYY, CDR2 QGS. The CDR3 contains 19 residues. CDR3 in DNA: TGTGCTCTTGGGGAAGCATCGAGTCCCAACTGCTGGGGGGGCTACAAACTCATCTTT. It codes for CALGEASSPNCWGGYKLIF.

This clone was counted many times. V is TRDV3 and J is TRDJ1; 12 bases are a match to TRDD3. CDR1 is TVYSNPD, CDR2 GDNSRS, per germline (reference sequence). CDR3 length equals 18 residues. J lost 3 bases, V lost 2 bases, and 16 bases had no gene match. DNA of the CDR3: TGTGCCTTTTACTCCCTGGGGGATACGCTCTGCGTGGCCGATAAACTCATCTTT. Its protein is CAFYSLGDTLCVADKLIF.

The sample holds many counts of this clone. This probably arose from a read error, given a far larger clone one base away. Other nucleotide sequences in the sample specify the same CDR3. No J gene was named, though the V gene is TRDV1; TRDD3 is the table's D call, not checked against the DNA. Germline values: CDR1 TSWWSYY, CDR2 QGS. This CDR3 has 20 amino acids. The CDR3: CALGEQALPRNWGIADKLIF. For the CDR3, the DNA is TGTGCTCTTGGGGAACAGGCCCTTCCGCGAAACTGGGGGATAGCCGATAAGCTCATCTTT.

As for this clone: This DNA translates differently at residue 4 from the TCRdb protein, which is that of a much larger clone; a read error is likely, and the protein shown is the DNA's own translation. The chain has TRDV1 and TRDJ1; D gene uncertain. The CDR3 consists of 20 residues. Germline V gives CDR1 TSWWSYY, CDR2 QGS. The CDR3 nucleotides are TGTGCTCTTAGGGAACTTAGGAGATATCTCAAGCTAGTCTACACCGATAAACTCATCTTT. Its protein is CALRELRRYLKLVYTDKLIF.

This clone was observed a few times. TCRdb pairs this DNA with a much larger clone's protein that differs at residue 8, likely a read error; the protein shown was translated from the DNA. The V gene is TRDV2, the J gene TRDJ1, with D uncertain. The J gene, left out of TCRdb, was set here by checking the DNA against germline. The CDR3 is made up of 15 amino acids. CDR1 GEAIGNYY and CDR2 EKD come from the germline V gene. The V gene lost 5 bases and the J gene lost 1 base, with 16 bases spanning the gap. The CDR3 loop is CACGLRECCTDKLIF. CDR3 nucleotides: TGTGCCTGTGGCCTCCGAGAATGCTGCACCGATAAACTCATCTTT.

Only a few counts were recorded for this clone. TCRdb's listed protein matches a much larger clone and diverges from this DNA's translation at residue 20, likely through a read error; the protein shown comes from the DNA. The J gene has no call, while the V gene is TRDV1; the D call in the table, TRDD3, was not verified against the DNA. The germline V gene has CDR1 TSWWSYY and CDR2 QGS. The CDR3 totals 22 residues. The CDR3: CALGEPLHLPSSTGVHTDKPIF. The DNA of the CDR3 is TGTGCTCTTGGGGAGCCTCTTCATCTTCCTTCTAGTACTGGGGTGCACACCGATAAACCCATCTTT.

Notes on this clone: The protein TCRdb gives is from a much larger clone and does not agree with this DNA's translation at residue 6, likely a read error; the protein shown here comes from the DNA. The chain couples TRDV1 to TRDJ1, with 10 bases that match TRDD3. The J gene, left out of TCRdb, was set here by checking the DNA against germline. After removal of 0 bases from V and 2 bases from J, the junction contained 21 bases not matched to a gene. The CDR3 extends over 22 amino acids. Germline assignment: CDR1 TSWWSYY and CDR2 QGS. In nucleotides, the CDR3 is TGTGCTCTTGGGGAACTGCCTTTAAAGGCGTGGTACTGGGGGATGCGAACCGATAAACTCATCTTT. Amino acid sequence: CALGELPLKAWYWGMRTDKLIF.

The table lists this clone with many counts. TCRdb shows a much larger clone's protein in place of this DNA's translation, and the two differ at residue 13, likely through a read error; the protein shown is translated from the DNA. The V and J genes are TRDV2 and TRDJ1, with 10 bases aligning to TRDD3. The J gene was not available in TCRdb and was assigned here by matching the DNA to germline segments. The V gene end was trimmed by 2 bases and the J gene end by 2 bases; junction bases not matched to a gene: 19. Germline lookup yields CDR1 GEAIGNYY and CDR2 EKD. The CDR3 extends over 20 amino acids. In nucleotides, the CDR3 is TGTGCCTGTGACAAACTAGGCGGCGGACTGGGGGATGCCCCTACCGATAAACTCATCTTT. It specifies CACDKLGGGLGDAPTDKLIF.

A remark on this clone: This DNA's translation differs at residue 12 from TCRdb's protein, which comes from a much larger clone; a read error is likely, and the protein shown is translated from the DNA. The rearrangement joins TRDV1 to TRDJ1, with a weak D call TRDD3 (6 bases). TCRdb records no J gene; here it was assigned by comparing the DNA to germline. The V end was cut by 1 base, the J end by 3 bases, with 27 bases between. Germline V gene lookup returns CDR1 TSWWSYY and CDR2 QGS. CDR3 size: 20 residues. The CDR3 loop is CALGEPANVLHTLGPDKLIF. As DNA, the CDR3 is TGTGCTCTTGGGGAACCAGCTAACGTCCTCCACACACTGGGTCCCGATAAACTCATCTTT.